This note documents a single T cell receptor (beta chain) sequence. This record comes from a study of blood T cell repertoires in COVID-19. Losses at the gene ends were 4 bases for V and 3 bases for J; bases not matched to a gene: 5. CDR1 is SGHTS, CDR2 YDEGEE, per germline. This CDR3 spans 15 amino acids. Source study methods: Estimation of nucleated cell counts was performed using reference gene primer amplification. Repertoires were generated with immunoSEQ multiplex PCR, while TCRdb's copy carries only in-frame clones and drops some. The V and J calls and clone size were taken over from that table, and D and trimming were inferred from the DNA. Here the sample spans about 78,000 clones, roughly 86% being singletons.

This chain joins TRBV5-8 and TRBJ1-4; 8 nucleotides align to TRBD1. Sequenced sample: peripheral blood. The TCR was taken from a man aged 50 or older with active or convalescent COVID-19. CDR3 coding DNA: TGTGCCAGCAGCACGTGGACAGGGTCTAATGAAAAACTGTTTTTT. This sequence encodes CASSTWTGSNEKLFF. The full variable domain, completed using reference TRBV5-8 and TRBJ1-4, is EAGVTQSPTHLIKTRGQQATLRCSPISGHTSVYWYQQALGLGLQFLLWYDEGEERNRGNFPPRFSGRQFPNYSSELNVNALELEDSALYLCASSTWTGSNEKLFFGSGTQLSVL.